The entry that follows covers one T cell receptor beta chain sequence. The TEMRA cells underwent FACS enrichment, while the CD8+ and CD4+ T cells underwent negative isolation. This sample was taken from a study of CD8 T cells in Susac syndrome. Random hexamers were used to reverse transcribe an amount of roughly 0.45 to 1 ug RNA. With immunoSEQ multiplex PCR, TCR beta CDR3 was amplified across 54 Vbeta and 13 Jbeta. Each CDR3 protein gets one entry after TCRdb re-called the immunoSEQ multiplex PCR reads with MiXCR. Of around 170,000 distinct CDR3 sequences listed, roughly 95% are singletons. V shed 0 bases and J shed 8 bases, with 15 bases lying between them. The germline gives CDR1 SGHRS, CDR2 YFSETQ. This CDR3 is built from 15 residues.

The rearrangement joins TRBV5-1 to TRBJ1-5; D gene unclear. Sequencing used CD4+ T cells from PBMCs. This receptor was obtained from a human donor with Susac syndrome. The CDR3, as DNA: TGCGCCAGCAGCTTGGCCGGAACCTCGGCGGAGCCCCAGCATTTT. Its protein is CASSLAGTSAEPQHF.